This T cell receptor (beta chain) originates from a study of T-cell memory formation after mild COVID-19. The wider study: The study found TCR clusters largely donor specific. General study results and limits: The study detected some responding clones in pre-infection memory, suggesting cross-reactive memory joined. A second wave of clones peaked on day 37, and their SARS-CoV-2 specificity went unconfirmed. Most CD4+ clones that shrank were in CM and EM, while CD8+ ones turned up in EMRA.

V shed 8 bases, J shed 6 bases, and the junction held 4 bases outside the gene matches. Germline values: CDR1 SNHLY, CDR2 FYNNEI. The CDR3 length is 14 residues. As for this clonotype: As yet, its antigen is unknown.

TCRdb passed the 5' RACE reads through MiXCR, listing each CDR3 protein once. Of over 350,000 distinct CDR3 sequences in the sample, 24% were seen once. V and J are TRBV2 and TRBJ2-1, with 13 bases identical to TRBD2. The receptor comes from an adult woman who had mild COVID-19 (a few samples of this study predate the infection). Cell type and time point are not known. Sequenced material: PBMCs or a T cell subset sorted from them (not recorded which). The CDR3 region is CASGGTSGINEQFF. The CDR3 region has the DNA TGTGCCAGCGGAGGGACTAGCGGGATCAATGAGCAGTTCTTC.